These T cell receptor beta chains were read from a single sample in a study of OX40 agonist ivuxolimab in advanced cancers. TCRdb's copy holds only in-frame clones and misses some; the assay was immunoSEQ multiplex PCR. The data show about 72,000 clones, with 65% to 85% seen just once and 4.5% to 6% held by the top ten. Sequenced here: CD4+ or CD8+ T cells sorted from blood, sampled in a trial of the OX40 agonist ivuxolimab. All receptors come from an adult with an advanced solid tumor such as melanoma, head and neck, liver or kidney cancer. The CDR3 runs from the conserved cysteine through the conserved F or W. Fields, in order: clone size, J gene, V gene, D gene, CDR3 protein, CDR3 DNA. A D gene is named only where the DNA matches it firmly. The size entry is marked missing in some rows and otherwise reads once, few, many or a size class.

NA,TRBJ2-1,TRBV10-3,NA,CAISESKSPRWKQFF,TGTGCCATCAGTGAGTCGAAGTCCCCTAGGTGGAAGCAGTTCTTC
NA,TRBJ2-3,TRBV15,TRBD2,CATRQGTSGTDTQYF,TGTGCCACCAGGCAAGGGACTAGCGGCACAGATACGCAGTATTTT
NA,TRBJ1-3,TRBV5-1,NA,CASTRDGAAGNTIYF,TGCGCCAGCACCCGAGACGGGGCCGCTGGAAACACCATATATTTT
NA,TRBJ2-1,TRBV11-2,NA,CASSLLREQFF,TGTGCCAGCAGCTTACTAAGGGAGCAGTTCTTC
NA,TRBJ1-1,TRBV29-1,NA,CSARNMNTEAFF,TGCAGCGCCCGAAATATGAACACTGAAGCTTTCTTT
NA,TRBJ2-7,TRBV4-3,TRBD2,CASSQDTGTSVYEQYF,TGCGCCAGCAGCCAAGATACCGGGACTAGCGTCTACGAGCAGTACTTC
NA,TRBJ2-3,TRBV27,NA,CAMRQAGSTDTQYF,TGTGCCATGAGGCAGGCGGGGAGCACAGATACGCAGTATTTT
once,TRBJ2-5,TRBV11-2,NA,CASKTGGAQETQYF,TGTGCCAGCAAAACTGGCGGAGCCCAAGAGACCCAGTACTTC
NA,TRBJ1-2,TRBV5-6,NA,CASSLATRRGYGYTF,TGTGCCAGCAGCTTGGCTACAAGACGGGGGTATGGCTACACCTTC
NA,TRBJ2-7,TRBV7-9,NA,CASSLNTGQVREQYF,TGTGCCAGCAGCTTAAACACAGGGCAAGTACGAGAGCAGTACTTC